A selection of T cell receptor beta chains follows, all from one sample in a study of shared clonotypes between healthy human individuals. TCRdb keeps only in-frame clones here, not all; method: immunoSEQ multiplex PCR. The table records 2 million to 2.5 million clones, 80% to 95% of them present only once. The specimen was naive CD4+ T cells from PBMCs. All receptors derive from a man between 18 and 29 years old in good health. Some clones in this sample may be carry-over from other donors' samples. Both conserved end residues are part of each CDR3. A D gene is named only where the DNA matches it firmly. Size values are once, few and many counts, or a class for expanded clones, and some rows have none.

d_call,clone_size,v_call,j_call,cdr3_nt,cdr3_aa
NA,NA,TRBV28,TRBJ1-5,TGTGCCAGCAGTTCCCGACGGCAGGGCGATCAGCCCCAGCATTTT,CASSSRRQGDQPQHF
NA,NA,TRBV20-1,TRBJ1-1,TGCAGTGCAAGACGGGCCGCTGAAGCTTTCTTT,CSARRAAEAFF
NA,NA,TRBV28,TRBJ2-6,TGTGCCAGCAGTTGGGTTGGGGGGGCCAACGTCCTGACTTTC,CASSWVGGANVLTF
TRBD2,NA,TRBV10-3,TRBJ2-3,TGTGCCACCTGGCCTGGAGCGGGAGACGATACGCAGTATTTT,CATWPGAGDDTQYF
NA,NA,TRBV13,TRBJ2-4,TGTGCCAGCAGCGCTTACTACCTCGGGGGTAACATTCAGTACTTC,CASSAYYLGGNIQYF
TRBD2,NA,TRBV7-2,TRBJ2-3,TGTGCCAGCAGCTTACTCTTTCTAGCGGTCGGCACAGATACGCAGTATTTT,CASSLLFLAVGTDTQYF
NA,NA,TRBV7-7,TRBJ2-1,TGTGCCAGCAGCCATAATTGGGGCGACAATGAGCAGTTCTTC,CASSHNWGDNEQFF
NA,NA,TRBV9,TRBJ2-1,TGTGCCAGCAGCCCGATCGGCCATGAGCAGTTCTTC,CASSPIGHEQFF
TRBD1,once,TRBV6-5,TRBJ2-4,TGTGCCAGCAGAGAGGGACAGGGGGCCAAAAACATTCAGTACTTC,CASREGQGAKNIQYF
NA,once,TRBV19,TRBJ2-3,TGTGCCAGTAGTGCAGGGAGCACAGATACGCAGTATTTT,CASSAGSTDTQYF
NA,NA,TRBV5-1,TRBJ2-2,TGCGCCAGCAGCCAGTCGACGTTCGGGGACACCGGGGAGCTGTTTTTT,CASSQSTFGDTGELFF
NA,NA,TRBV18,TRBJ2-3,TGTGCCAGCTCACCTCGTTTGGGGAGCGGGTCAGATACGCAGTATTTT,CASSPRLGSGSDTQYF
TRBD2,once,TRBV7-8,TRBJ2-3,TGTGCCAGCAGCCCAGGGACTAGCGGGAGGATAGATACGCAGTATTTT,CASSPGTSGRIDTQYF
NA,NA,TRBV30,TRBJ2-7,TGTGCCTGGAGTCAACACAGGGGGAGGGCTAGCGGTACTACCTACGAGCAGTACTTC,CAWSQHRGRASGTTYEQYF
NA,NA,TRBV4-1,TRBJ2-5,TGCGCCAGCAGCCAAGGACTAGTCCAAGAGACCCAGTACTTC,CASSQGLVQETQYF
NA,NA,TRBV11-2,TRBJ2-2,TGTGCCAGCAGCCCTGGTATACACACCGGGGAGCTGTTTTTT,CASSPGIHTGELFF
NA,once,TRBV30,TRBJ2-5,TGTGCCTGGAGTGGAAGTTTGAAAGAGACCCAGTACTTC,CAWSGSLKETQYF
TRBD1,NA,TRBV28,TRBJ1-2,TGTGCCAGCAGATTCCCCTGGACAGGGGGCGACTATGGCTACACCTTC,CASRFPWTGGDYGYTF
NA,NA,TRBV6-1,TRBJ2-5,TGTGCCAGCAGCCTAGCGCCTAATCAAGAGACCCAGTACTTC,CASSLAPNQETQYF
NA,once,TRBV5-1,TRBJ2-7,TGCGCCAGCAGCCCTGGGACGGTAAATCCTTACGAGCAGTACTTC,CASSPGTVNPYEQYF
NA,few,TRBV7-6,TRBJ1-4,TGTGCCGCAGGACCTAGGGGTGAAAAACTGTTTTTT,CAAGPRGEKLFF
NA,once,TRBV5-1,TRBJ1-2,TGCGCCAGCAGCTTGTTTCAGGGCGATGGCTACACCTTC,CASSLFQGDGYTF
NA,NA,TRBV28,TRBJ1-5,TGTGCCAGCAGTCTAGGGGGGACTAATCAGCCCCAGCATTTT,CASSLGGTNQPQHF
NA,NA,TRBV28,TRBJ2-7,TGTGCCAGCAGTTTAGGTAGGCGCCCGGGATACGAGCAGTACTTC,CASSLGRRPGYEQYF
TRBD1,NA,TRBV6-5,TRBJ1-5,TGTGCCAGCAGTTCCGGGACAGGGTATCAGCCCCAGCATTTT,CASSSGTGYQPQHF
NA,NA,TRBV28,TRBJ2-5,TGTGCCAGCAGTGGTCTTAGCTTAACCCAGTACTTC,CASSGLSLTQYF
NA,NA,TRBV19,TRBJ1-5,TGTGCCAGTAGTCTCCATACGACGCGGGTGAGGCAGCCCCAGCATTTT,CASSLHTTRVRQPQHF
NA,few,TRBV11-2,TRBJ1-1,TGTGCCAGCAGCACCTGGGGGACTGAAGCTTTCTTT,CASSTWGTEAFF
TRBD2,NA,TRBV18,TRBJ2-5,TGTGCCAGCTCACCGACTAGCGCCCAAGAGACCCAGTACTTC,CASSPTSAQETQYF
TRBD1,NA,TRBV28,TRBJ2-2,TGTGCCAGCAGTCCAGACAGGGTAAACACCGGGGAGCTGTTTTTT,CASSPDRVNTGELFF
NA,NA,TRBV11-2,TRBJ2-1,TGTGCCACCGTTACGGCTGAAAATGAGCAGTTCTTC,CATVTAENEQFF
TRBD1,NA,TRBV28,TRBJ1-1,TGTGCCGGCGCCAGGGGGCGTAGCACTGAAGCTTTCTTT,CAGARGRSTEAFF
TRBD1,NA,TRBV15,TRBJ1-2,TGTGCCACCAGCCCGCCTTACGGGGACAGGGCGAGTGGTGGCTACACCTTC,CATSPPYGDRASGGYTF